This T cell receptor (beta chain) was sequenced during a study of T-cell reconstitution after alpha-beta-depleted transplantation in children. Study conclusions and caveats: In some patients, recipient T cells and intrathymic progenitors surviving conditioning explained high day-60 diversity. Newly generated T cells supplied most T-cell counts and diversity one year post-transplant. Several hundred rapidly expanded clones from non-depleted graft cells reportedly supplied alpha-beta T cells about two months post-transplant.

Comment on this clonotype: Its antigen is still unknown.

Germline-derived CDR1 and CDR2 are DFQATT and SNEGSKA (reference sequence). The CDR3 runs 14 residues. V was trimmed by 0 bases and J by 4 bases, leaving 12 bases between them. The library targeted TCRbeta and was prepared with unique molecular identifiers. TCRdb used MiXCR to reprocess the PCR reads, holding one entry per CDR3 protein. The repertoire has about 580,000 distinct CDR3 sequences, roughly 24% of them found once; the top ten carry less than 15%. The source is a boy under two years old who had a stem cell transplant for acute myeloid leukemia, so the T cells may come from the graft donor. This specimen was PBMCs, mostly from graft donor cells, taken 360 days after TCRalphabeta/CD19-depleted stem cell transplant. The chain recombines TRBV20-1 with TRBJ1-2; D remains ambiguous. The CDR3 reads CSARDQRALYGYTF. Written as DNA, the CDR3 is TGCAGTGCTAGAGACCAAAGGGCCCTCTATGGCTACACCTTC.